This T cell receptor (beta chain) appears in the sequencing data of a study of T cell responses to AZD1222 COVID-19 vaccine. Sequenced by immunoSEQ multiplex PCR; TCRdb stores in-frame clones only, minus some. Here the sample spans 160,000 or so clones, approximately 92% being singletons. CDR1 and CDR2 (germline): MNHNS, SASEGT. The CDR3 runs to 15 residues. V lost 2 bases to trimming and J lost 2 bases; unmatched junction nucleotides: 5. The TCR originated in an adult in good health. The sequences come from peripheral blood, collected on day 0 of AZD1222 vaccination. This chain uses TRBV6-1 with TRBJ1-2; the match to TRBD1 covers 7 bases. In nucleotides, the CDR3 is TGTGCCAGCAGTGAACCGCCGACAGGGAACTATGGCTACACCTTC. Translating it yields CASSEPPTGNYGYTF.